Described below is a single T cell receptor beta chain sequence and its context. A J-beta primer mix and a sample-barcoded 5' primer were used in a second PCR of about 7 to 12 cycles. Via MiXCR, TCRdb re-called the 5' RACE reads, giving one row per CDR3 protein. The sample has under 800,000 distinct CDR3 sequences; over 20% are singletons. This entry comes from a study of blood T cells in healthy people across ages. CDR3 length: 14 residues. Germline V CDR1 and CDR2: MGHDK, SYGVNS. V was cut by 5 bases and J by 4 bases, with 14 bases left in between. The TCR comes from a man in his 70s in good health. The sample consisted of blood. J is TRBJ2-5 and V is TRBV25-1; D is perhaps TRBD1 or TRBD2 (5 bases each). The CDR3 spells CASSSLGVGETQYF. In DNA form, the CDR3 reads TGTGCCAGCAGTTCACTGGGGGTTGGAGAGACCCAGTACTTC.